Given below is one TCR beta chain in context. Its target is not known. These data belong to a study of shared clonotypes between healthy human individuals. General study points: The study's rarefaction showed incomplete sorted-subset sequencing despite large depth.

As defined, naive CD8 cells were CD45RO-negative and positively selected for CCR7, with terminally differentiated effector memory CD45RA+ cells excluded. Investigators spread the genomic DNA of each subset evenly over several immunoSEQ plates. Here immunoSEQ multiplex PCR was the method, and the copy in TCRdb shows in-frame clones only, minus some. The data hold over 750,000 clones, with approximately 96% observed a single time. Sequenced input: naive CD8+ T cells sorted from blood. The sequence derives from a man aged 25-40 years in good health.

CDR3 residues: CASRALPWTGDYGYTF. As DNA, the CDR3 is TGCGCCAGCAGAGCCTTACCCTGGACAGGGGATTATGGCTACACCTTC. This chain links TRBV5-1 with TRBJ1-2; 9 bases match TRBD1. The CDR3 sequence is 16 residues long. The germline V gene has CDR1 SGHRS and CDR2 YFSETQ. Germline trimming cut 5 bases from V and 5 bases from J; bases unmatched to any gene: 13.